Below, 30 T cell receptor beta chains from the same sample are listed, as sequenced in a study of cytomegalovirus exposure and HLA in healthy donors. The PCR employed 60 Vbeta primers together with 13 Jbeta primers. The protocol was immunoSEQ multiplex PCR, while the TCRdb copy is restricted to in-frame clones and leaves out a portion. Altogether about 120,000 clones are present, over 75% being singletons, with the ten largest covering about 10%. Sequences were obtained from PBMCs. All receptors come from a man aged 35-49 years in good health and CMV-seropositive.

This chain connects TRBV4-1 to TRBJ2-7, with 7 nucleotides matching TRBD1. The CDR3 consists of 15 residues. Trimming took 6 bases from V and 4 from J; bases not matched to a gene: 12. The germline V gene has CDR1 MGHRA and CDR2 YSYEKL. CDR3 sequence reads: CASSPPDRLSYEQYF. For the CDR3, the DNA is TGCGCCAGCAGTCCCCCGGACAGGTTAAGTTACGAGCAGTACTTC.

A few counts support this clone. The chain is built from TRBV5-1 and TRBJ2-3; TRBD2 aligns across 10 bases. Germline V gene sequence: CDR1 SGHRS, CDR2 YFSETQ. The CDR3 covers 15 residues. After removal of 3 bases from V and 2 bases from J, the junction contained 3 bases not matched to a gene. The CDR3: CASSSLAGNTDTQYF. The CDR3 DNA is TGCGCCAGCAGCTCACTAGCGGGGAACACAGATACGCAGTATTTT.

CDR3 sequence (DNA): TGTGCCAGCAGTTTAATGGGACTGGGACAGGGGATTAATTCACCCCTCCACTTT. Its translation is CASSLMGLGQGINSPLHF. The chain recombines TRBV27 with TRBJ1-6; TRBD1 matches 10 bases. Losses at the gene ends were 2 bases for V and 6 bases for J; bases not matched to a gene: 10. Germline CDR1 MNHEY, CDR2 SMNVEV (reference sequence). The CDR3 contains 18 residues.

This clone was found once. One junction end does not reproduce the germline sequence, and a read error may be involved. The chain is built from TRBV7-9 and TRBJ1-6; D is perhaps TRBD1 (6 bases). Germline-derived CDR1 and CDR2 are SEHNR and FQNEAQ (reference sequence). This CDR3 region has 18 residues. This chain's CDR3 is CSSSFYFLGQDDNSPLHF. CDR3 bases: TGTTCCAGCAGCTTCTATTTTTTGGGACAAGATGATAATTCACCCCTCCACTTT.

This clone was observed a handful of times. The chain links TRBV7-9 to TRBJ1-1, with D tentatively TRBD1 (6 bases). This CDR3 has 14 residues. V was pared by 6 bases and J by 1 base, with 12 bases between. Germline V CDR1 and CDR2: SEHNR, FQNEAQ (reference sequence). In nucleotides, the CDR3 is TGTGCCAGCAGAGTTCGAGGGGGGAACACTGAAGCTTTCTTT. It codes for CASRVRGGNTEAFF.

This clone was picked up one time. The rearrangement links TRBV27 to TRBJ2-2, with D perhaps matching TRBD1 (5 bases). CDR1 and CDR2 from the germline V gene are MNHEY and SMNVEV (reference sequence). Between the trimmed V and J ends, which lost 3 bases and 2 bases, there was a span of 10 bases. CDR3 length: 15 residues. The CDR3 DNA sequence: TGTGCCAGCAGTTTTGAGGACACAAACACCGGGGAGCTGTTTTTT. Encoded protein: CASSFEDTNTGELFF.

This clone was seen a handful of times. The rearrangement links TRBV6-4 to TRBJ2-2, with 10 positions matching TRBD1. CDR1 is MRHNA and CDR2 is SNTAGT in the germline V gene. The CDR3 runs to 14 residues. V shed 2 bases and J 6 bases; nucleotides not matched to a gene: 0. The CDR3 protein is CASSDGQGAGELFF. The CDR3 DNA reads TGTGCCAGCAGTGACGGACAGGGGGCCGGGGAGCTGTTTTTT.

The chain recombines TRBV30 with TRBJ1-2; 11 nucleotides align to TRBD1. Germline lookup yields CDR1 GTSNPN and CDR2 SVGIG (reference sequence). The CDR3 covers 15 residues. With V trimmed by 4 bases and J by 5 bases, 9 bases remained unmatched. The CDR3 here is CAWTIGTGGRYGYTF. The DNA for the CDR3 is TGTGCCTGGACGATCGGGACAGGGGGTCGGTATGGCTACACCTTC.

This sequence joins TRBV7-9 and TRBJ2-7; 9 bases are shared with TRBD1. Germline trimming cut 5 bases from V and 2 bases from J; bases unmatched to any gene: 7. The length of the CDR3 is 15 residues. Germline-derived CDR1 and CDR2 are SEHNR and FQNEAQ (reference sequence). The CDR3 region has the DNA TGTGCCAGCAGCCAACGGGACAGGGCAACCTACGAGCAGTACTTC. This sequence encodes CASSQRDRATYEQYF.

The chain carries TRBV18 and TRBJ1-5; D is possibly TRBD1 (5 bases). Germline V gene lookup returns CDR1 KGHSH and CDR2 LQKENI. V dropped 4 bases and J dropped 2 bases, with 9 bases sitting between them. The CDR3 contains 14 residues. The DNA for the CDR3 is TGTGCCAGCTCACGGGGGGAGGGCAATCAGCCCCAGCATTTT. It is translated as CASSRGEGNQPQHF. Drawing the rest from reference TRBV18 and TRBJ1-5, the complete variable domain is NAGVMQNPRHLVRRRGQEARLRCSPMKGHSHVYWYRQLPEEGLKFMVYLQKENIIDESGMPKERFSAEFPKEGPSILRIQQVVRGDSAAYFCASSRGEGNQPQHFGDGTRLSIL.

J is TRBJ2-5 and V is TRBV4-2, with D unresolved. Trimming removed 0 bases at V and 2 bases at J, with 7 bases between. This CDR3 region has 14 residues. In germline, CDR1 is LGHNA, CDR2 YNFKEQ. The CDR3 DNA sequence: TGTGCCAGCAGCCAAGAAAGAGATCAAGAGACCCAGTACTTC. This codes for CASSQERDQETQYF.

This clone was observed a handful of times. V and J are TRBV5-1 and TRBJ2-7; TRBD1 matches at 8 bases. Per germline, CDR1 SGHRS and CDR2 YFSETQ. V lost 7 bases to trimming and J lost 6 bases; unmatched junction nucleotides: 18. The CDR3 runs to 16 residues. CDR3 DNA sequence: TGCGCCAGCGAGCGGACAGGGCGCTCAGGGTCACGCGAGCAGTACTTC. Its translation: CASERTGRSGSREQYF.

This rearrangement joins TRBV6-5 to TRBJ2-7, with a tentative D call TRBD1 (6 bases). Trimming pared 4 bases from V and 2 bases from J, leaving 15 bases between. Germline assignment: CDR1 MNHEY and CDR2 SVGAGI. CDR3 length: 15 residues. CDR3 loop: CASSLRDTGTYEQYF. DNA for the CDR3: TGTGCCAGCAGTTTAAGGGACACCGGAACCTACGAGCAGTACTTC.

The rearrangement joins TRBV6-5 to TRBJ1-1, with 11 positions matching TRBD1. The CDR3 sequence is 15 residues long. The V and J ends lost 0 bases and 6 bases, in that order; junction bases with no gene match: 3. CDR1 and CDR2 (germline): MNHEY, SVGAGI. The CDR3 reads CASSYSDRGLAEAFF. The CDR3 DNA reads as TGTGCCAGCAGTTACTCGGACAGGGGGCTGGCTGAAGCTTTCTTT.

CDR3 loop: CASSQKIDRATQETQYF. CDR3 bases: TGCGCCAGCAGCCAAAAAATCGACAGGGCGACCCAAGAGACCCAGTACTTC. This rearrangement joins TRBV4-1 to TRBJ2-5; 7 nucleotides line up with TRBD1. This CDR3 is built from 17 residues. Germline V lookup: CDR1 MGHRA, CDR2 YSYEKL. Trimming at V came to 2 bases and at J to 1 base, leaving 10 bases not matched to a gene.

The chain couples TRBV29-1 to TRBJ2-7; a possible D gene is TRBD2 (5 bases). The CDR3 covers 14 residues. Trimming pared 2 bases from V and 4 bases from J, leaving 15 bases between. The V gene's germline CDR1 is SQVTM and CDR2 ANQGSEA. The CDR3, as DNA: TGCAGCGTTGAAACTACGGGAAATACGTACGAGCAGTACTTC. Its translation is CSVETTGNTYEQYF.

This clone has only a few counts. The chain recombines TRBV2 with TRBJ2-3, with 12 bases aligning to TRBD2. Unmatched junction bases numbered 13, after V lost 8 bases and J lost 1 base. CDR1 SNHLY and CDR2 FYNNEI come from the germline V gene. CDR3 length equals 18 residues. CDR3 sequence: CASGTPGWTSGGTDTQYF. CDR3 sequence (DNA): TGTGCCAGCGGCACTCCGGGTTGGACTAGCGGGGGCACAGATACGCAGTATTTT.

The CDR3 bases are TGTGCCAGCAGCGTTGGGGGGGGCATGAATGAGCAGTTCTTC. Translated, it gives CASSVGGGMNEQFF. The chain employs TRBV9 and TRBJ2-1; D is perhaps TRBD2 (7 bases). V lost 2 bases and J lost 7, with 13 bases in between. Germline V gene lookup returns CDR1 SGDLS and CDR2 YYNGEE. The CDR3 runs 14 residues.

The CDR3 nucleotides are TGTGCCAGCAGTAGGGCAGGGCCTACCTACGAGCAGTACTTC. This codes for CASSRAGPTYEQYF. The chain employs TRBV25-1 and TRBJ2-7, with D tentatively TRBD1 (5 bases). The CDR3 sequence is 14 residues long. Germline V CDR1 and CDR2: MGHDK, SYGVNS. With 5 bases removed from V and 2 bases from J, the gap between germline ends came to 13 bases.

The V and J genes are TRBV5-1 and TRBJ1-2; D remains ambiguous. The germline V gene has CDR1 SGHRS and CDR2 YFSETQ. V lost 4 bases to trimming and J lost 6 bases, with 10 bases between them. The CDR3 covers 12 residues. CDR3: CASSHSGNGYTF. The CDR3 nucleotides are TGCGCCAGCAGCCACTCAGGAAATGGCTACACCTTC.

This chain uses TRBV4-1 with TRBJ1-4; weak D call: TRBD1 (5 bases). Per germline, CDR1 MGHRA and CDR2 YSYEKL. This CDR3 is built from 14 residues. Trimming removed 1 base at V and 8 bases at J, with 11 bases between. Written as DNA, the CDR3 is TGCGCCAGCAGCCAAGTCTCAGGGAGGGAAAAACTGTTTTTT. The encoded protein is CASSQVSGREKLFF.

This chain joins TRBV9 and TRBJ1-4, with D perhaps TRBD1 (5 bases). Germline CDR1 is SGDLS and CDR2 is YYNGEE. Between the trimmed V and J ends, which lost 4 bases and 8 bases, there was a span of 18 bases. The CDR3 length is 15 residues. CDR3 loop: CASSLTGTEGEKLFF. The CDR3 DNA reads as TGTGCCAGCAGCCTTACCGGGACTGAGGGCGAAAAACTGTTTTTT.

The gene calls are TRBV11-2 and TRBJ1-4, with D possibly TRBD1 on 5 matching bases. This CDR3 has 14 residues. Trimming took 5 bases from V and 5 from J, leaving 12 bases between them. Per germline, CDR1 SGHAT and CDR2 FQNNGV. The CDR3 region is CASSPDTGNEKLFF. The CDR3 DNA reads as TGTGCCAGCAGCCCAGATACAGGAAATGAAAAACTGTTTTTT.

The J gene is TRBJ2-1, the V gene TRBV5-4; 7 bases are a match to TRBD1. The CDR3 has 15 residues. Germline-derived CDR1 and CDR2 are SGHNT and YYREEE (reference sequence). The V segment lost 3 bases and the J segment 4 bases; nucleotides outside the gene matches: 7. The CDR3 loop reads CASSSGQRAYNEQFF. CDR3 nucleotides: TGTGCCAGCAGCTCGGGACAGAGAGCTTACAATGAGCAGTTCTTC.

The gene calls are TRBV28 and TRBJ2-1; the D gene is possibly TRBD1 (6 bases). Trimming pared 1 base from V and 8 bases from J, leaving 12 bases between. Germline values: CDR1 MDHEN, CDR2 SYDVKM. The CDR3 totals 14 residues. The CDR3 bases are TGTGCCAGCAGTTTATCAGGGGTTAGGGATGAGCAGTTCTTC. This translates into CASSLSGVRDEQFF.

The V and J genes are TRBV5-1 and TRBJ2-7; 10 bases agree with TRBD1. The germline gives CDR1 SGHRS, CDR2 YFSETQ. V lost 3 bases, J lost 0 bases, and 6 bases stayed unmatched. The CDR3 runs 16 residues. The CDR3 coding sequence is TGCGCCAGCAGCTCAGCTCGGGACAGGGGCTCCTACGAGCAGTACTTC. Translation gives CASSSARDRGSYEQYF. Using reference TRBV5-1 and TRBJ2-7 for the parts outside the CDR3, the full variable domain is KAGVTQTPRYLIKTRGQQVTLSCSPISGHRSVSWYQQTPGQGLQFLFEYFSETQRNKGNFPGRFSGRQFSNSRSEMNVSTLELGDSALYLCASSSARDRGSYEQYFGPGTRLTVT.

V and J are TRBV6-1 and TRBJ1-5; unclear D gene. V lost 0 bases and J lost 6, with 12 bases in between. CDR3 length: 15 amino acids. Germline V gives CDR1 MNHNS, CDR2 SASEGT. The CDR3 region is CASSEAPGMGQPQHF. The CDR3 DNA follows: TGTGCCAGCAGTGAAGCTCCGGGGATGGGTCAGCCCCAGCATTTT.

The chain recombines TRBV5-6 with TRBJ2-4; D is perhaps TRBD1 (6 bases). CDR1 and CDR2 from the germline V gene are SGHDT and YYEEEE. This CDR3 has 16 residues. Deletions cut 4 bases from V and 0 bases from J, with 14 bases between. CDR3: CASSDRQALAKNIQYF. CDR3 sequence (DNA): TGTGCCAGCAGCGACCGACAGGCACTAGCCAAAAACATTCAGTACTTC.

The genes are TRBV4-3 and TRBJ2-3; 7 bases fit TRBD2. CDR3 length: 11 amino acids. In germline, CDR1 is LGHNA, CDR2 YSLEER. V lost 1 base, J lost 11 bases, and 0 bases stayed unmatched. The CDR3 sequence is CASSQGEGQYF. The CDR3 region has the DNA TGCGCCAGCAGCCAAGGGGAGGGGCAGTATTTT.

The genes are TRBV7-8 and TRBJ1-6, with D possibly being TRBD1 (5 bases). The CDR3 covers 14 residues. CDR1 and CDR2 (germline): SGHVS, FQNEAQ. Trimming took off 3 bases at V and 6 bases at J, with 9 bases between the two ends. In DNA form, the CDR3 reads TGTGCCAGCAGCTTGTCACAGGTTAATTCACCCCTCCACTTT. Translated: CASSLSQVNSPLHF.